Sequencing of this T cell receptor (beta chain) was carried out in a study of cytomegalovirus exposure and HLA in healthy donors. Study-level background: An earlier analysis identified 117 million unique TCR beta sequences in 150 million to 200 million T cells. Study conclusions and caveats: According to a later analysis, donors in an Asian-associated ancestry cluster reportedly had fewer N-insertions than the roughly 640-donor mean. CMV serostatus was the only immune exposure information that was available.

CDR1 and CDR2 (germline): LNHDA, SQIVND (reference sequence). The trim removed 7 bases at V and 6 bases at J, leaving 11 bases unmatched. This CDR3 has 14 residues. Turning to this clone: Its antigen is unknown.

Primers included in the PCR were 60 Vbeta and 13 Jbeta primers. Original processing notes: In a later analysis, the count reached 75 million to 90 million unique TCR beta chains, with 10 million to 14 million shared. TCRdb's table, derived via immunoSEQ multiplex PCR, lists solely in-frame clones and lacks some. V and J calls and clone size are given by that table; D and trimming were obtained from the DNA. The repertoire holds over 150,000 clones, with under 85% as singletons. The V and J genes are TRBV19 and TRBJ2-5; 7 nucleotides line up with TRBD1. Sequenced sample: PBMCs. The sequence came from a woman younger than 35 in good health and CMV-seronegative. The CDR3 coding sequence is TGTGCCAGTAACCCCCGCGACAGGGAGAAGACCCAGTACTTC. Residues: CASNPRDREKTQYF.